One sample yielded the 7 T cell receptor beta chains listed below, sequenced in a study of CD8+CD57+ T cells in acquired aplastic anemia. Genomic DNA constituted the template upon which TCR beta VDJ and CDR3 profiling was performed. Each CDR3 protein is one row after TCRdb ran MiXCR on the reads. The table includes under 200,000 distinct CDR3 sequences, 64% detected once. The source material was sorted CD4+, CD8+, or CD8+CD57+ T cells (not recorded which) from PBMCs. The source of these receptors is a human donor with severe aplastic anemia or a healthy control (not recorded which).

This clonotype was found a few times. The chain carries TRBV10-3 and TRBJ2-2; possible D gene TRBD1, 6 bases. The germline CDR1 and CDR2 sequences are ENHRY and SYGVKD. The CDR3 runs 15 residues. The germline V and J ends were trimmed by 0 bases and 8 bases, with 13 bases remaining between them. In DNA, the CDR3 is TGTGCCATCAGTGAGTCAGCACAGGGTTGGGGGGAGCTGTTTTTT. It specifies CAISESAQGWGELFF.

This clonotype was counted only a few times. This chain joins TRBV29-1 and TRBJ1-1, with D uncertain. The CDR3 sequence is 13 residues long. Germline CDR1 SQVTM, CDR2 ANQGSEA. The V end was cut by 7 bases, the J end by 3 bases, with 15 bases between. The DNA of the CDR3 is TGCAGCGCATCGTCTAACAGAGACACTGAAGCTTTCTTT. This translates into CSASSNRDTEAFF.

This clonotype turned up a few times. The chain carries TRBV2 and TRBJ2-7, with a weak D call TRBD1 (6 bases). Trimming took off 2 bases at V and 4 bases at J, with 18 bases between the two ends. The germline gives CDR1 SNHLY, CDR2 FYNNEI. The CDR3 covers 16 residues. In DNA form, the CDR3 reads TGTGCCAGCAGTGAAATCTGGGGGCTTCCTCAATACGAGCAGTACTTC. Translating it yields CASSEIWGLPQYEQYF.

This clonotype was observed many times. The genes are TRBV30 and TRBJ2-7; D is unresolved. The CDR3 loop spans 12 amino acids. The V end lost 0 bases, the J end lost 5 bases, and 8 bases lay between the germline ends. Germline assignment: CDR1 GTSNPN and CDR2 SVGIG (reference sequence). The CDR3 protein is CAWSVIGDEQYF. In nucleotides, the CDR3 is TGTGCCTGGAGTGTAATCGGAGACGAGCAGTACTTC.

CDR3 bases: TGCAGTGCTAGAGCTAACGTCGGTAGTGGATACTTC. Protein sequence: CSARANVGSGYF. The rearrangement joins TRBV20-1 to TRBJ2-4, with D unclear. CDR3 length: 12 amino acids. V was shortened by 1 base and J by 16 bases, with 17 bases between the two germline ends. Germline V gene data show CDR1 as DFQATT and CDR2 as SNEGSKA (reference sequence).

This clonotype has a single count. V usage is TRBV7-9 and J usage is TRBJ1-6, with TRBD1 as a possible D gene (5 bases). Germline V gene sequence: CDR1 SEHNR, CDR2 FQNEAQ (reference sequence). Trimming cost V 2 bases and J 8 bases, with 13 bases left between them. CDR3 size: 15 residues. The CDR3 reads CASSLRSGRDSPLHF. The CDR3 DNA reads TGTGCCAGCAGCTTAAGGTCAGGGCGAGATTCACCCCTCCACTTT.

This clonotype was observed at least ten times. The chain is built from TRBV10-3 and TRBJ2-3; 11 bases map to TRBD2. V shed 6 bases, J shed 4 bases, and the junction held 18 bases outside the gene matches. The CDR3 extends over 19 amino acids. Germline V lookup: CDR1 ENHRY, CDR2 SYGVKD. The CDR3 is CAISVDPFSGGARADTQYF. CDR3 bases: TGTGCCATCAGCGTTGACCCTTTTAGCGGGGGGGCCAGGGCAGATACGCAGTATTTT.